This entry lists 15 T cell receptor beta chains sequenced from one sample in a study of tumor-infiltrating lymphocytes in primary liver carcinoma. Extraction also yielded germline DNA, while blood RNA was obtained from unsorted whole blood. From 500 ng of total RNA, TCR beta-specific cDNA was reverse-transcribed using a constant-region primer. What produced the TCR beta libraries was three nested multiplex PCR rounds using slightly modified ARM-PCR. A C-beta reverse primer and TRBV1-TRBV30 forward primers served in each of the first two PCR rounds, at about 10 cycles apiece. MiXCR, applied by TCRdb to the multiplex PCR reads, yields one record per CDR3 protein. This table has about 180,000 distinct CDR3 sequences, about 60% appearing once. Material for sequencing was peripheral blood. The receptors shown here come from a man aged 40-55 years with primary liver carcinoma and hepatitis B virus infection.

As regards this clonotype: The CDR3 does not close with the conserved phenylalanine or tryptophan, likely indicating a read error. The rearrangement uses TRBV11-2 and TRBJ1-1, with D unresolved. CDR3 length: 15 residues. Germline V lookup: CDR1 SGHAT, CDR2 FQNNGV. The ends were cut back, 3 bases at V and 1 base at J, with 12 bases in the middle. CDR3 in amino acids: CASSFAVSGNTEAFL. CDR3 nucleotide sequence: TGTGCCAGCAGCTTCGCCGTGAGCGGGAACACTGAAGCTTTCCTT.

This clonotype appeared a few times. The chain carries TRBV12-3 or TRBV12-4 and TRBJ1-1; weak D call: TRBD1 (5 bases). There are 14 residues in the CDR3. Trimming removed 7 bases from V and 0 bases from J, with 12 bases in between. This CDR3 is CASTLDTLNTEAFF. CDR3 nucleotides: TGTGCCAGCACTTTGGACACCCTGAACACTGAAGCTTTCTTT.

V gene TRBV29-1 combines with J gene TRBJ2-3, with TRBD2 matching 13 bases. V dropped 5 bases and J dropped 0; count of bases not matched to a gene: 14. This CDR3 comprises 19 residues. Germline V gene lookup returns CDR1 SQVTM and CDR2 ANQGSEA. The DNA for the CDR3 is TGCAGCGTTTTCTTCATGGGACTAGCGGGAAGGGGTAGCACAGATACGCAGTATTTT. Translated: CSVFFMGLAGRGSTDTQYF.

A remark on this clonotype: The junction differs from germline at one of its ends, possibly a read error. This rearrangement joins TRBV2 to TRBJ1-2; 8 bases align to TRBD1. The CDR3 length is 17 residues. Looked up from germline, CDR1 is SNHLY and CDR2 is FYNNEI. CDR3 protein: CASSSSRDRGSNYDYTF. The CDR3, as DNA: TGTGCCAGCAGTTCGTCCCGAGACAGGGGAAGTAACTATGACTACACCTTC. The whole variable domain, filled in from reference TRBV2 and TRBJ1-2, reads EPEVTQTPSHQVTQMGQEVILRCVPISNHLYFYWYRQILGQKVEFLVSFYNNEISEKSEIFDDQFSVERPDGSNFTLKIRSTKLEDSAMYFCASSSSRDRGSNYDYTFGSGTRLTVV.

The gene calls are TRBV6-1 and TRBJ1-5; a possible D gene is TRBD1 (6 bases). V was trimmed by 11 bases and J by 4 bases, leaving 12 bases between them. The CDR3 spans 12 residues. The V gene's germline CDR1 is MNHNS and CDR2 SASEGT. The CDR3 DNA is TGTGCCGGGAGGGGGGAGAATCAGCCCCAGCATTTT. This codes for CAGRGENQPQHF.

Concerning this clonotype itself: The junction departs from germline at one end; a sequencing error may be responsible. This rearrangement joins TRBV29-1 to TRBJ2-7; a possible D gene is TRBD2 (6 bases). Germline-derived CDR1 and CDR2 are SQVTM and ANQGSEA. CDR3 length: 13 residues. The CDR3 nucleotides are TGCAGCGTTGAAGAGAGGGACTCCTACGTGCAGTACTTC. Its translation: CSVEERDSYVQYF.

Worth noting for this clonotype: The junction departs from germline at one end; a sequencing error may be responsible. The rearrangement joins TRBV5-8 to TRBJ2-2; D may be TRBD2 (6 bases). Germline V gene data show CDR1 as SGHTS and CDR2 as YDEGEE. This CDR3 region has 14 residues. In DNA, the CDR3 is TGTACCAGCAGCGTGCGGAGGGGATCCAGGGAGCTGTTTTTT. Encoded protein: CTSSVRRGSRELFF.

On this clonotype itself: The final CDR3 position lacks the conserved phenylalanine or tryptophan, pointing to a likely read error. It is unclear where the CDR3 begins or ends on the DNA, so no DNA is shown, and the CDR3 is as TCRdb lists it. V gene TRBV11-2 combines with J gene TRBJ2-1. Including both end residues, the CDR3 is 13 amino acids long. The germline V gene encodes CDR1 SGHAT and CDR2 FQNNGV. CDR3 sequence: CASSCGQTGEHFL.

The chain uses TRBV5-6 and TRBJ2-7; 8 bases are shared with TRBD1. Germline V lookup: CDR1 SGHDT, CDR2 YYEEEE. CDR3 length: 17 residues. With V trimmed by 1 base and J by 3 bases, 12 bases remained unmatched. The CDR3 DNA follows: TGTGCCAGCAGCTTGTTCATTCGACAGGGGATAGGCTACGAGCAGTACGTC. Residues: CASSLFIRQGIGYEQYV.

Many counts were recorded for this clonotype. The V gene is TRBV6-6, the J gene TRBJ2-7, with D tentatively TRBD1 or TRBD2 (5 bases each). Trimming removed 6 bases at V and 7 bases at J, with 19 bases between. CDR1 is MNHNY, CDR2 SVGAGI, per germline (reference sequence). CDR3 size: 14 residues. The CDR3, as DNA: TGTGCCAGCAGCCCCCACGAGGGTTCAGGGGAGCAGTACTTC. This encodes CASSPHEGSGEQYF.

Comment on this clonotype: In this CDR3 the conserved last residue, phenylalanine or tryptophan, is missing, so a read error is likely. J is TRBJ1-1 and V is TRBV11-2; 8 bases are shared with TRBD1. Per the germline V gene, CDR1 is SGHAT and CDR2 is FQNNGV. The CDR3 has 14 residues. The CDR3 DNA reads TGTGCCATCAGCCTGGACAGGGTTATCACTGAAGCTTTCATT. Translating gives CAISLDRVITEAFI.

This chain uses TRBV6-6 with TRBJ2-7; D unclear. In germline, CDR1 is MNHNY, CDR2 SVGAGI (reference sequence). The V gene lost 4 bases and the J gene lost 4 bases, with 14 bases spanning the gap. The CDR3 is 14 amino acids. The DNA for the CDR3 is TGTGCCAGCAGTTTGGAACATTCGCCGTACGAGCAGTACTTC. This codes for CASSLEHSPYEQYF.

The genes are TRBV6-6 and TRBJ2-3, with 7 bases lining up with TRBD1. CDR3 size: 15 residues. CDR1 and CDR2 (germline): MNHNY, SVGAGI (reference sequence). J was trimmed by 0 bases and V by 5 bases; bases with no gene match: 5. The CDR3 loop reads CASSHHRGSTDTQYF. The DNA of the CDR3 is TGTGCCAGCAGTCATCACAGGGGAAGCACAGATACGCAGTATTTT.

As DNA, the CDR3 is TGTGCCAGCAGGCGGGACATGGGGGCAGATACGCAGTATTTT. Encoded protein: CASRRDMGADTQYF. J is TRBJ2-3 and V is TRBV28; the D call may be TRBD1 or TRBD2 (6 bases each). This CDR3 has 14 amino acids. V was shortened by 6 bases and J by 4 bases, with 14 bases between the two germline ends. Per germline, CDR1 MDHEN and CDR2 SYDVKM.

This clonotype was detected many times. V and J are TRBV12-3 or TRBV12-4 and TRBJ1-1; D is undetermined. The CDR3 contains 13 residues. V lost 3 bases and J lost 4, with 9 bases in between. CDR3 loop: CASSLAESTEAFF. In DNA form, the CDR3 reads TGTGCCAGCAGTTTGGCGGAGTCCACTGAAGCTTTCTTT.